Listed here is a single TCR beta chain. As originally analysed: Nucleated cell number was recorded as an estimate derived from reference gene primer amplification. Profiled with immunoSEQ multiplex PCR; TCRdb holds only in-frame clones, not every one. The V and J calls and clone size were taken over from that table, and D and trimming were inferred from the DNA. The table has 50,000 to 65,000 clones, 88% seen once. CDR1 and CDR2 (germline): SGHTS, YDEGEE. Between the trimmed V and J ends, which lost 0 bases and 5 bases, there was a span of 9 bases. The CDR3 extends over 14 amino acids. The data were taken from a study of blood T cell repertoires in COVID-19. Study context: Samples representing acute and convalescent COVID-19 were sourced from the United States, Italy and Spain. PBMCs, B-cell-depleted T cells, or T cells were the source of the cDNA or gDNA that made up the material.

The chain links TRBV5-8 to TRBJ2-1, with D maybe TRBD2 (5 bases). Sequences were obtained from peripheral blood. This sequence was found in a man in his sixties with acute or convalescent COVID-19. The CDR3 sequence: CASSLGVGDNEQFF. Here the CDR3 DNA reads TGTGCCAGCAGCTTGGGGGTGGGAGACAATGAGCAGTTCTTC.